This T cell receptor (beta chain) emerged from a study of blood T cell repertoires in COVID-19. V shed 7 bases and J 2 bases; nucleotides not matched to a gene: 6. CDR1 and CDR2 (germline): MNHNY, SVGAGI (reference sequence). The CDR3 loop spans 15 amino acids. Profiling relied on immunoSEQ multiplex PCR, and the TCRdb table lists in-frame clones only, not all of them. The sample has 310,000 or so clones; 75% to 90% are singletons. The origin of this receptor is a woman between 40 and 50 years old who had recovered from COVID-19. The sample consisted of PBMCs or T cells enriched from blood (not recorded which). The chain is built from TRBV6-6 and TRBJ1-5; TRBD1 aligns across 9 bases. The chain's CDR3 is CASINRGQGNQPQHF. CDR3 coding DNA: TGTGCCAGCATTAACAGGGGGCAAGGCAATCAGCCCCAGCATTTT.